A selection of T cell receptor beta chains follows, all from one sample in a study of blood T cell repertoires in COVID-19. The data were produced by immunoSEQ multiplex PCR, yet TCRdb's version contains in-frame clones alone and is incomplete. The sample has some 250,000 clones; roughly 76% are singletons. Sequencing used peripheral blood. These receptors originate from a woman older than 75 with COVID-19, enrolled during active disease. CDR3s include the opening cysteine and the closing phenylalanine or tryptophan. D genes are given only for firm matches. A clone size is listed for some rows: how often the clone was seen (once, few, many), or a class if it is expanded.

TGTCCCGGGACAGGGGGAACAGATACGCAGTATTTT	CPGTGGTDTQYF	TRBV27	-	TRBD1	TRBJ2-3
TGTGCCAGCAGTTACCGCACTCCTCTAGCGGGGGCCAGAAATGAGCAGTTCTTC	CASSYRTPLAGARNEQFF	TRBV6-2/TRBV6-3	-	TRBD2	TRBJ2-1
TGTGCCAGCACCTTCCCCTCCGGTTTGCCTAATGGCTACACCTTC	CASTFPSGLPNGYTF	TRBV2	-	-	TRBJ1-2
TGTGCCAGCAGTTTAGGGCAGTCACCCCTCCACTTT	CASSLGQSPLHF	TRBV28	-	-	TRBJ1-6
TGCAGCGTGGCCCGGACAGGGGCCTACAATGAGCAGTTCTTC	CSVARTGAYNEQFF	TRBV29-1	-	TRBD1	TRBJ2-1
TGCGCCAGCAGCCTAGGAGTTGAGACCCAGTACTTC	CASSLGVETQYF	TRBV5-1	-	-	TRBJ2-5
TGTGCCAGCAGTTCCTCGACTAGCGGGAGACAAGAGACCCAGTACTTC	CASSSSTSGRQETQYF	TRBV27	-	TRBD2	TRBJ2-5
TGTGCCAGCAGCGTCAGATTAGCAGGGGAGCAGTTCTTC	CASSVRLAGEQFF	TRBV9	-	-	TRBJ2-1
TGTGCCAGCAGACCTCAGGGAATCGGAGCTGAAAAACTGTTTTTT	CASRPQGIGAEKLFF	TRBV6-5	few	-	TRBJ1-4
TGTGCCAGCAGTACAACCCTCCTAGCGGGGGGCACCGGGGAGCTGTTTTTT	CASSTTLLAGGTGELFF	TRBV6-4	-	TRBD2	TRBJ2-2
TGTGCCAGCAGTTTAGGGAGTAGTGCAGGAGGCTACACCTTC	CASSLGSSAGGYTF	TRBV28	-	-	TRBJ1-2
TGTGCCACCAGCAGAGGTTTGGCGGGTGGCTACACCTTC	CATSRGLAGGYTF	TRBV15	-	-	TRBJ1-2
TGTGCCAGCAGGCTCGGACAGGCTGGTGGCTACACCTTC	CASRLGQAGGYTF	TRBV7-3	few	TRBD1	TRBJ1-2
TGTGCCAGCAGTGAAAGGGGGCTGAGCAATCAGCCCCAGCATTTT	CASSERGLSNQPQHF	TRBV2	many	TRBD1	TRBJ1-5
TGTGCCAGCGGATTAACAGGGGGCTATGGCTACACCTTC	CASGLTGGYGYTF	TRBV27	-	TRBD1	TRBJ1-2
TGTGCCAGCAGAGCCCCCTCCGAGCAGCATTTT	CASRAPSEQHF	TRBV28	-	-	TRBJ1-5
TGTGCCATCAGTGAATCAGGGGGTTGGGATTCACCCCTCCACTTT	CAISESGGWDSPLHF	TRBV10-3	-	TRBD1	TRBJ1-6
TGTGCCAGCAGTTACCAGACAGTAAATTCACCCCTCCACTTT	CASSYQTVNSPLHF	TRBV6-5	few	-	TRBJ1-6
TGTGCCAGCAGCCAAGATTGGTTAGGGGGTGGCACTGAAGCTTTCTTT	CASSQDWLGGGTEAFF	TRBV3-1/TRBV3-2	-	-	TRBJ1-1
TGTGCCAGCAGTGAAGGCGGGTTCGCGTATCAGCCCCAGCATTTT	CASSEGGFAYQPQHF	TRBV2	-	-	TRBJ1-5
TGTGCCAGCAGTTCCCGGACAGGGGAGAGCTCCTATAATTCACCCCTCCACTTT	CASSSRTGESSYNSPLHF	TRBV27	-	TRBD1	TRBJ1-6
TGTGCCAGCAGTGAAGGGGGCTTGGGTCGCGGAGAGACCCAGTACTTC	CASSEGGLGRGETQYF	TRBV25-1	-	-	TRBJ2-5
TGTGCCAGCAGTCTATACGGACGGGGGACCAATCAGCCCCAGCATTTT	CASSLYGRGTNQPQHF	TRBV6-6	-	-	TRBJ1-5
TGTGCCAGTAGTGCCTCGGGACAGACGATCACTGAAGCTTTCTTT	CASSASGQTITEAFF	TRBV19	-	TRBD1	TRBJ1-1
TGTGCCAGCGAAAGGGTTGCGGGCACCGGGGAGCTGTTTTTT	CASERVAGTGELFF	TRBV28	-	-	TRBJ2-2
TGTGCCAGCAGCTTAGCGTGGAGGGATCAGCCCCAGCATTTT	CASSLAWRDQPQHF	TRBV7-8	-	-	TRBJ1-5
TGCGCCAGCTCGGACAGGGAGCTCTACGAGCAGTACTTC	CASSDRELYEQYF	TRBV5-1	-	TRBD1	TRBJ2-7
TGTGCCAGCAGCTCCCCCACCGTGCGGACTGAAGCTTTCTTT	CASSSPTVRTEAFF	TRBV7-9	once	-	TRBJ1-1
TGTGCCAGCAGTGTCTTCGGCAATGAGCAGTTCTTC	CASSVFGNEQFF	TRBV2	once	-	TRBJ2-1
TGTGCCAGCAGGAAAGACAGGGATGGCTACACCTTC	CASRKDRDGYTF	TRBV12-3/TRBV12-4	-	TRBD1	TRBJ1-2
TGTGCCAGCAGCTCCCTGGGGAGCAACACTGAAGCTTTCTTT	CASSSLGSNTEAFF	TRBV3-1/TRBV3-2	-	-	TRBJ1-1
TGTGCCAGCAGTTCTTCCTCGGCGGGCCACTATGGCTACACCTTC	CASSSSSAGHYGYTF	TRBV6-5	once	-	TRBJ1-2
TGTGCCAGCAGGGTGGACAGGGGACAATTGACTGAAGCTTTCTTT	CASRVDRGQLTEAFF	TRBV7-2	few	TRBD1	TRBJ1-1
TGTGCCAGTAGTAGTGACAGGAGGACTGAAGCTTTCTTT	CASSSDRRTEAFF	TRBV19	-	-	TRBJ1-1
TGTGCCAGCAGTCCTCCGGGGAGGAACTATGGCTACACCTTC	CASSPPGRNYGYTF	TRBV6-5	few	-	TRBJ1-2
TGTGCCTGGAGTGTACAGTTGGACTCCCAGGTGGAGTTCTTC	CAWSVQLDSQVEFF	TRBV30	-	-	TRBJ2-1
TGTGCCAGCAGCTTGGGACAGGGGCCGAACAATGAGCAGTTCTTC	CASSLGQGPNNEQFF	TRBV5-4	-	TRBD1	TRBJ2-1
TGTGCCAGCTCGCTCAGGGATAGCAATCAGCCCCAGCATTTT	CASSLRDSNQPQHF	TRBV18	-	-	TRBJ1-5
TGTGCCAGCGGGGGGGGCTCTTTGGAGACCCAGTACTTC	CASGGGSLETQYF	TRBV6-6	-	-	TRBJ2-5
TGTGCCAGCAGCTTCGATAGGGGGGGACGCAATCAGCCCCAGCATTTT	CASSFDRGGRNQPQHF	TRBV5-8	-	-	TRBJ1-5
TGCGCCAGCAGTGAGTCGGCTAGGTTCGAGCAGTACTTC	CASSESARFEQYF	TRBV10-2	-	-	TRBJ2-7
TGTGCCAGCAGCACAGTGGGACAGGGGGCGTCGGGCTACACCTTC	CASSTVGQGASGYTF	TRBV5-6	-	TRBD1	TRBJ1-2
TGCGCCAGCAGCCAAGGGCACCCCTTATCACCCCTCCACTTT	CASSQGHPLSPLHF	TRBV4-1	-	-	TRBJ1-6
TGTGCCAGCAGCGTAGTCACGGGGACTGAAGCTTTCTTT	CASSVVTGTEAFF	TRBV9	-	-	TRBJ1-1
TGTGCCAGCAGCCCGGGACAGGGAAATGAGCAGTTCTTC	CASSPGQGNEQFF	TRBV5-4	-	TRBD1	TRBJ2-1
TGTGCCAGCAGCTACGGGCCAGGGGGATCCTACGAGCAGTACTTC	CASSYGPGGSYEQYF	TRBV7-9	-	TRBD1	TRBJ2-7
-	CASSGVPSVPDSNEQFF	TRBV9	-	-	TRBJ2-1
TGTGCCAGCAGCCCTACCCAGGGAACCCCAAATCAGCCCCAGCATTTT	CASSPTQGTPNQPQHF	TRBV4-2	-	-	TRBJ1-5
TGTGCCAGCTCCCCCGAGGGGGTTAGGACTGAAGCTTTCTTT	CASSPEGVRTEAFF	TRBV18	few	-	TRBJ1-1
TGTGCCAGCAGCGGTTGGACAGGGATTAACTATGGCTACACCTTC	CASSGWTGINYGYTF	TRBV9	-	TRBD1	TRBJ1-2
TGCAGTGCTACGGGGAACACTGAAGCTTTCTTT	CSATGNTEAFF	TRBV20-1	-	-	TRBJ1-1
TGTGCCAGCAGTTTAGGCCAGGGGTCCACATATGGCTACACCTTC	CASSLGQGSTYGYTF	TRBV27	-	-	TRBJ1-2
TGTGCCAGCAGCTTAAACGGGAGGGCGGCCACAGATACGCAGTATTTT	CASSLNGRAATDTQYF	TRBV7-2	-	TRBD2	TRBJ2-3
TGTGCCAGCAGCGTTACAGGGGGCACCGGGGAGCTGTTTTTT	CASSVTGGTGELFF	TRBV9	-	TRBD1	TRBJ2-2